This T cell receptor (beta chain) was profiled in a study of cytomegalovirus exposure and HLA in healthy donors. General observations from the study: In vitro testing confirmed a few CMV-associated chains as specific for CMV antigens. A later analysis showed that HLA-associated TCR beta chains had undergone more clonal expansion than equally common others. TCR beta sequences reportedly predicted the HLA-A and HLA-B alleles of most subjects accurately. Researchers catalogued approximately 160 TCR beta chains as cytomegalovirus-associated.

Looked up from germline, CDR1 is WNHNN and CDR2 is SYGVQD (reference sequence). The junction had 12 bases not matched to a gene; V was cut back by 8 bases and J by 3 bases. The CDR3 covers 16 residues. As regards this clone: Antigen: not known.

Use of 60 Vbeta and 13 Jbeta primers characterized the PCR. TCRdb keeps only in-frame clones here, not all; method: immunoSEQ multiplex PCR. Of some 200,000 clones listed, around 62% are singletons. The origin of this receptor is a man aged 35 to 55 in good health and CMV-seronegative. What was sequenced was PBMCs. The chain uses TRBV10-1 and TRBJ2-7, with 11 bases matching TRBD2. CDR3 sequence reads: CASSGGGTSGLYEQYF. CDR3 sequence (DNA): TGCGCCAGCTCCGGCGGGGGGACTAGCGGACTCTACGAGCAGTACTTC.